Given below is one T cell receptor beta chain in context. This CDR3 has 15 residues. Germline loops: CDR1 MNHEY, CDR2 SMNVEV (reference sequence). Trimming shortened V by 0 bases and J by 4 bases, and 10 bases separated the two germline ends. This entry comes from a study of blood T cell repertoires in COVID-19. The age range of participants was about 18 to 95 years, with residence in about two dozen US areas. Assay used: immunoSEQ multiplex PCR; TCRdb lists only in-frame clones, some missing. The profile shows about 400,000 clones, roughly nine tenths of them singletons. The chain has TRBV27 and TRBJ1-5; unclear D gene. The sequencing input was PBMCs or T cells enriched from blood (not recorded which). The sequence came from a woman aged 25 to 45 who had recovered from COVID-19. This CDR3 is CASSLSAARNQPQHF. In nucleotides, the CDR3 is TGTGCCAGCAGTTTATCGGCGGCCCGGAATCAGCCCCAGCATTTT.